Shown below are 24 T cell receptor beta chains from a single sample sequenced in a study of response to subunit inactivated influenza vaccine. TCRdb reprocessed the RT-PCR reads via MiXCR and lists one record per CDR3 protein. The sample consists of around 200,000 distinct CDR3 sequences, around 9.2% of them appearing once. The sequencing used non-naive T cells sorted from PBMCs, collected on the day of vaccination. Receptors were obtained from a man aged 50 or older who received an inactivated influenza vaccine.

This clonotype was picked up many times. The gene calls are TRBV7-2 and TRBJ2-7, with D perhaps matching TRBD1 (7 bases). The germline CDR1 and CDR2 sequences are SGHTA and FQGNSA. V was cut by 5 bases and J by 4 bases, with 15 bases left in between. CDR3 length: 14 residues. The CDR3 reads CASSPGGTQYEQYF. For the CDR3, the DNA is TGTGCCAGCAGCCCAGGGGGGACTCAGTACGAGCAGTACTTC.

J is TRBJ2-1 and V is TRBV5-1; D perhaps matches TRBD1 (5 bases). The CDR3 totals 13 residues. V lost 0 bases and J 7 bases, leaving 8 bases between the germline ends. From germline, CDR1 is SGHRS and CDR2 YFSETQ. The CDR3 region has the DNA TGCGCCAGCAGCTTGGCAGGGATGAATGAGCAGTTCTTC. Protein sequence: CASSLAGMNEQFF.

This clonotype was recorded at least ten times. The chain links TRBV10-1 to TRBJ2-6; D not certain. This CDR3 has 13 residues. Per the germline V gene, CDR1 is WNHNN and CDR2 is SYGVQD (reference sequence). Trimming removed 5 bases from V and 0 bases from J, with 2 bases in between. CDR3 sequence: CASSFSGANVLTF. CDR3 in DNA: TGCGCCAGCAGTTTCTCTGGGGCCAACGTCCTGACTTTC.

This clonotype was picked up a small number of times. V usage is TRBV9 and J usage is TRBJ2-1, with D possibly matching TRBD2 (5 bases). Trimming removed 0 bases from V and 9 bases from J, with 10 bases in between. CDR1 and CDR2 (germline): SGDLS, YYNGEE. The length of the CDR3 is 13 residues. The CDR3 region is CASSVDLRGEQFF. CDR3 nucleotides: TGTGCCAGCAGCGTAGATCTACGGGGTGAGCAGTTCTTC.

This clonotype appeared a few times. The chain carries TRBV7-8 and TRBJ2-3; 12 bases match TRBD2. J was trimmed by 3 bases and V by 6 bases; bases with no gene match: 13. The CDR3 runs to 18 residues. Germline V lookup: CDR1 SGHVS, CDR2 FQNEAQ. CDR3 protein: CASSWDVKTSGRTDTQYF. The CDR3 bases are TGTGCCAGCAGTTGGGACGTTAAGACTAGCGGGAGAACAGATACGCAGTATTTT.

Only a few counts were recorded for this clonotype. This chain connects TRBV20-1 to TRBJ2-5, with unresolved D. V was trimmed by 0 bases and J by 1 base, leaving 15 bases between them. CDR3 size: 16 residues. CDR1 and CDR2 (germline): DFQATT, SNEGSKA (reference sequence). CDR3 coding DNA: TGCAGTGCTAGAGATTTGCAGGCCCTCCGCCAAGAGACCCAGTACTTC. Translation: CSARDLQALRQETQYF.

This clonotype showed up just a few times. The rearrangement joins TRBV7-2 to TRBJ2-7; 8 nucleotides align to TRBD1. This CDR3 is built from 14 residues. Trimming removed 1 base from V and 3 bases from J; junction bases left unmatched: 2. CDR1 and CDR2 from the germline V gene are SGHTA and FQGNSA. This CDR3 is CASSLGDRIYEQYF. Written as DNA, the CDR3 is TGTGCCAGCAGCTTAGGGGACAGGATCTACGAGCAGTACTTC.

This clonotype showed up many times. This chain links TRBV7-3 with TRBJ2-7; D uncertain. Trimming cost V 1 base and J 8 bases, with 18 bases left between them. The CDR3 has 15 residues. Germline loops: CDR1 SGHTA, CDR2 FQGTGA. The CDR3 bases are TGTGCCAGCAGCTTAAGTATCGACACAACTACGAAGCAGTACTTC. It translates to CASSLSIDTTTKQYF.

The chain employs TRBV19 and TRBJ1-6; 7 nucleotides line up with TRBD1. J lost 6 bases, V lost 10 bases, and 6 bases had no gene match. The CDR3 has 13 residues. Germline values: CDR1 LNHDA, CDR2 SQIVND (reference sequence). CDR3 nucleotide sequence: TGTGCCACCCGGGACAGACTTAATTCACCCCTCCACTTT. Translating gives CATRDRLNSPLHF.

This sequence joins TRBV6-6 and TRBJ1-1; D unclear. Trimming took 5 bases from V and 1 from J, leaving 8 bases between them. CDR1 and CDR2 (germline): MNHNY, SVGAGI (reference sequence). This CDR3 has 13 amino acids. CDR3 protein: CASSEGRNTEAFF. Written as DNA, the CDR3 is TGTGCCAGCAGTGAGGGCCGGAACACTGAAGCTTTCTTT.

This clonotype was recorded at least ten times. V gene TRBV4-3 combines with J gene TRBJ1-6; D is unclear. Looked up from germline, CDR1 is LGHNA and CDR2 is YSLEER. The CDR3 extends over 16 amino acids. V was shortened by 0 bases and J by 10 bases, with 16 bases between the two germline ends. CDR3 sequence: CASSQEPYPTDSPLHF. The DNA of the CDR3 is TGCGCCAGCAGCCAAGAACCGTATCCCACGGACTCACCCCTCCACTTT.

This chain uses TRBV25-1 with TRBJ2-2; D assignment may be TRBD1 or TRBD2 (5 bases each). The germline gives CDR1 MGHDK, CDR2 SYGVNS. This CDR3 is 17 amino acids long. Trimming cost V 4 bases and J 0 bases, with 15 bases left between them. For the CDR3, the DNA is TGTGCCAGCAGTGCCCAAACCGGGACGGCGAACACCGGGGAGCTGTTTTTT. This sequence encodes CASSAQTGTANTGELFF. The whole variable domain, filled in from reference TRBV25-1 and TRBJ2-2, reads EADIYQTPRYLVIGTGKKITLECSQTMGHDKMYWYQQDPGMELHLIHYSYGVNSTEKGDLSSESTVSRIRTEHFPLTLESARPSHTSQYLCASSAQTGTANTGELFFGEGSRLTVL.

This clonotype was counted many times. This sequence joins TRBV20-1 and TRBJ2-3, with D possibly called TRBD1 or TRBD2 (5 bases each). With 3 bases removed from V and 2 bases from J, the gap between germline ends came to 12 bases. Per germline, CDR1 DFQATT and CDR2 SNEGSKA (reference sequence). This CDR3 region has 14 residues. The CDR3 protein is CSASRGPLTDTQYF. As DNA, the CDR3 is TGCAGTGCTAGCCGGGGACCACTCACAGATACGCAGTATTTT.

The chain recombines TRBV4-2 with TRBJ2-2; TRBD1 might be the D (6 bases). This CDR3 spans 13 amino acids. Per germline, CDR1 LGHNA and CDR2 YNFKEQ. V lost 0 bases and J lost 13, with 12 bases in between. The CDR3 is CASSQDSQGGLFF. The CDR3 coding sequence is TGTGCCAGCAGCCAAGATTCACAGGGTGGGCTGTTTTTT.

This clonotype was seen only a few times. The chain has TRBV10-2 and TRBJ2-3; perhaps TRBD1 as D (6 bases). The germline V gene has CDR1 WSHSY and CDR2 SAAADI. The V gene lost 4 bases and the J gene lost 0 bases, with 17 bases spanning the gap. This CDR3 is built from 17 residues. The CDR3 coding sequence is TGCGCCAGCAGTGGGGAGCGGACAGTAATTAGCACAGATACGCAGTATTTT. The encoded protein is CASSGERTVISTDTQYF.

In the case of this clonotype: This may be a read error: a much more frequent sequence differs by one nucleotide. The chain recombines TRBV7-2 with TRBJ2-1, with unresolved D. The CDR3 runs to 15 residues. Germline V gene lookup returns CDR1 SGHTA and CDR2 FQGNSA. The CDR3 nucleotides read TGTGCCGGCAGCCTTCTGGGGATACCCTACAATGAGCAGTTCTTC. Residues: CAGSLLGIPYNEQFF.

CDR3: CASSLSVVQTYEQYF. In nucleotides, the CDR3 is TGTGCCAGCAGTTTATCCGTGGTGCAGACCTACGAGCAGTACTTC. The V and J genes are TRBV27 and TRBJ2-7; D uncertain. The V and J ends lost 0 bases and 2 bases respectively, with 11 bases between them. CDR1 MNHEY and CDR2 SMNVEV come from the germline V gene (reference sequence). The CDR3 is 15 amino acids.

The V and J genes are TRBV6-2 or TRBV6-3 and TRBJ1-1; a possible D gene is TRBD1 (5 bases). Trimming cost V 7 bases and J 3 bases, with 15 bases left between them. Germline assignment: CDR1 MNHEY and CDR2 SVGEGT. This CDR3 spans 14 amino acids. For the CDR3, the DNA is TGTGCCAGCAACTCGGGGCCGTTGGACACTGAAGCTTTCTTT. Translated, it gives CASNSGPLDTEAFF.

This clonotype came up a few times. The chain links TRBV6-5 to TRBJ1-1; 7 positions agree with TRBD1. Germline values: CDR1 MNHEY, CDR2 SVGAGI. The J segment lost 7 bases and the V segment lost 7 bases, leaving 9 bases of the junction unmatched. CDR3 length equals 13 residues. The CDR3, as DNA: TGTGCCAGCACTTTCCTCCGGGACAGTGAAGCTTTCTTT. Amino acid sequence: CASTFLRDSEAFF.

This clonotype has ten or more counts. V is TRBV20-1 and J is TRBJ2-1; D perhaps matches TRBD2 (6 bases). This CDR3 has 13 amino acids. Germline CDR1 DFQATT, CDR2 SNEGSKA (reference sequence). The V gene lost 0 bases and the J gene lost 6 bases, with 9 bases spanning the gap. The CDR3 reads CSARDTSRNEQFF. Here the CDR3 DNA reads TGCAGTGCTAGAGATACTAGCCGCAATGAGCAGTTCTTC.

This clonotype was recorded many times. The chain couples TRBV7-9 to TRBJ2-3, with 8 bases fitting TRBD1. The CDR3 totals 14 residues. The germline V gene has CDR1 SEHNR and CDR2 FQNEAQ (reference sequence). The V gene end was trimmed by 9 bases and the J gene end by 1 base; junction bases not matched to a gene: 6. The CDR3 here is CASLPGQGTDTQYF. The CDR3 bases are TGTGCCAGTTTACCGGGACAGGGCACAGATACGCAGTATTTT.

The chain uses TRBV20-1 and TRBJ1-5, with a possible D match to TRBD1 (6 bases). V lost 0 bases and J lost 5, with 11 bases in between. Germline loops: CDR1 DFQATT, CDR2 SNEGSKA (reference sequence). The CDR3 is 14 residues long. The CDR3 loop is CSARDWAGDQPQHF. The CDR3 nucleotides read TGCAGTGCTAGAGATTGGGCAGGGGATCAGCCCCAGCATTTT.

This clonotype was seen ten or more times. The V gene is TRBV25-1, the J gene TRBJ1-2; 7 bases align to TRBD1. V lost 1 base and J lost 13; bases outside the gene matches: 9. There are 13 residues in the CDR3. Germline assignment: CDR1 MGHDK and CDR2 SYGVNS. The CDR3 DNA is TGTGCCAGCAGTGAATCACCGGGGACAGCCTGCACCTTC. It is translated as CASSESPGTACTF.

This clonotype showed up many times. The V and J genes are TRBV5-6 and TRBJ2-7; no firm D call. Trimming stripped 2 bases from V and 3 bases from J, with 12 bases between. The CDR3 is 14 residues long. The V gene's germline CDR1 is SGHDT and CDR2 YYEEEE. CDR3 DNA sequence: TGTGCCAGCAGCTTAGTGCCCGGCGACTACGAGCAGTACTTC. Encoded protein: CASSLVPGDYEQYF.